A selection of T cell receptor beta chains follows, all from one sample in a study of T cell responses to AZD1222 COVID-19 vaccine. Measured with immunoSEQ multiplex PCR; TCRdb has only the in-frame clones, and not every one. The repertoire includes about 69,000 clones, 75% to 90% of them detected once, and approximately 25% sits in the top ten. The source material was peripheral blood, sampled 28 days after the second AZD1222 dose. The origin of the receptors is an adult who received the AZD1222 COVID-19 vaccine. Both conserved end residues are part of each CDR3. The D gene is left open where the match is weak. Part of the rows lack a size; the others show once, few, many or a class for expanded clones.

DNA: TGCAGTGCTAGTAGGGACGGGGGATGGGGCGAGCAGTACTTC
CDR3: CSASRDGGWGEQYF
J: TRBJ2-7
size: few
V: TRBV20-1
D: NA

DNA: TGTGCCACCACCGGACAGTATTCACCCCTCCACTTT
CDR3: CATTGQYSPLHF
J: TRBJ1-6
size: NA
V: TRBV24-1
D: NA

DNA: TGTGCCACCACCGGCGGGGCGGGGGGCGTCGCAGATACGCAGTATTTT
CDR3: CATTGGAGGVADTQYF
J: TRBJ2-3
size: NA
V: TRBV10-3
D: TRBD2

DNA: TGTGCCAGCAGCTTAACCCAGACGAGGGGCACAGATACGCAGTATTTT
CDR3: CASSLTQTRGTDTQYF
J: TRBJ2-3
size: many
V: TRBV7-3
D: NA

DNA: TGCAGCGTTGATGGGGAAGGGGGTACTTCTGGAAACACCATATATTTT
CDR3: CSVDGEGGTSGNTIYF
J: TRBJ1-3
size: few
V: TRBV29-1
D: NA

DNA: TGTGCCATCAAGACTCTCGGGACTAGCGCCGGGGAGCTGTTTTTT
CDR3: CAIKTLGTSAGELFF
J: TRBJ2-2
size: NA
V: TRBV27
D: TRBD2

DNA: TGCGCCAGGATACCGGACGGAAATCTACCCCTCCACTTT
CDR3: CARIPDGNLPLHF
J: TRBJ1-6
size: few
V: TRBV5-1
D: NA

DNA: TGTGCCAGCAGTTACCGCGGGGTATCCTACAATGAGCAGTTCTTC
CDR3: CASSYRGVSYNEQFF
J: TRBJ2-1
size: NA
V: TRBV6-5
D: NA

DNA: TGTGCCAGTAGTACCGACAGTTCTCTGCTAGTCGCCAAAAACATTCAGTACTTC
CDR3: CASSTDSSLLVAKNIQYF
J: TRBJ2-4
size: NA
V: TRBV19
D: NA

DNA: TGTGCCAGCAGCCTGGACGAGAGACCCCAGTACTTC
CDR3: CASSLDERPQYF
J: TRBJ2-5
size: NA
V: TRBV12-3/TRBV12-4
D: NA

DNA: TGTGCCAGCAGCCCACAGGGGGAAAACACTGAAGCTTTCTTT
CDR3: CASSPQGENTEAFF
J: TRBJ1-1
size: NA
V: TRBV7-2
D: TRBD1

DNA: TGTGCCAGCAGCTTAGAACAGGGAAATTCACCCCTCCACTTT
CDR3: CASSLEQGNSPLHF
J: TRBJ1-6
size: NA
V: TRBV7-9
D: NA

DNA: TGTGCCACCAGTGATCCGCGGACGGGCGGTTATACGCAGTATTTT
CDR3: CATSDPRTGGYTQYF
J: TRBJ2-3
size: NA
V: TRBV24-1
D: NA

DNA: TGCAGCGTGACACCGGGACAGGGGATAGAGACCCAGTACTTC
CDR3: CSVTPGQGIETQYF
J: TRBJ2-5
size: NA
V: TRBV29-1
D: TRBD1

DNA: TGTGCCAGTAGTATTTATTCAGCGGGCCTCATGGGGAACATTCAGTACTTC
CDR3: CASSIYSAGLMGNIQYF
J: TRBJ2-4
size: NA
V: TRBV19
D: NA

DNA: TGCAGTGCTAGTTTATCGGCGGGAGGCCTCCAAGAGACCCAGTACTTC
CDR3: CSASLSAGGLQETQYF
J: TRBJ2-5
size: NA
V: TRBV20-1
D: TRBD2

DNA: TGTGCCAGCAGCTCCGCGGGGCAGGGAAGCTACACCTTC
CDR3: CASSSAGQGSYTF
J: TRBJ1-2
size: NA
V: TRBV6-1
D: NA

DNA: TGTGCCAGTAGCCAGCCCGGACAGCCAACTAGCACAGATACGCAGTATTTT
CDR3: CASSQPGQPTSTDTQYF
J: TRBJ2-3
size: NA
V: TRBV19
D: NA

DNA: TGTGCCAGCAGCTGGGCCGGTACAGCGGCGCCCGGGGAGCTGTTTTTT
CDR3: CASSWAGTAAPGELFF
J: TRBJ2-2
size: once
V: TRBV5-4
D: NA

DNA: TGTGCCAGCAGTTTTGGTCCCAATCAGCCCCAGCATTTT
CDR3: CASSFGPNQPQHF
J: TRBJ1-5
size: NA
V: TRBV12-3/TRBV12-4
D: NA

DNA: TGTGCCAGCAGGGACACGGACAAAGACTTGAACACTGAAGCTTTCTTT
CDR3: CASRDTDKDLNTEAFF
J: TRBJ1-1
size: NA
V: TRBV6-4
D: NA

DNA: TGTGCCAGTAATCAGGGACGCACAGATACGCAGTATTTT
CDR3: CASNQGRTDTQYF
J: TRBJ2-3
size: few
V: TRBV19
D: NA

DNA: TGTGCCAGCAGCTTAGGAACAGGCAACTATGGCTACACCTTC
CDR3: CASSLGTGNYGYTF
J: TRBJ1-2
size: NA
V: TRBV7-8
D: NA

DNA: TGTGCCAGCAGCGCCGCTGGGTTCTACGAGCAGTACTTC
CDR3: CASSAAGFYEQYF
J: TRBJ2-7
size: NA
V: TRBV3-1/TRBV3-2
D: NA

DNA: TGTGCCAGCAGCTTAGCGAGGTTTCGACAGGGTGAAGCTTTCTTT
CDR3: CASSLARFRQGEAFF
J: TRBJ1-1
size: NA
V: TRBV7-8
D: TRBD1

DNA: TGCGCCAGCAGCTTGGGCAGCCAAGAGACCCAGTACTTC
CDR3: CASSLGSQETQYF
J: TRBJ2-5
size: NA
V: TRBV5-1
D: NA

DNA: TGTGCCAGCAGGGGACAGGGGGGAAACAATCAGCCCCAGCATTTT
CDR3: CASRGQGGNNQPQHF
J: TRBJ1-5
size: few
V: TRBV6-5
D: TRBD1

DNA: TGTGCCAGTAGTATGAGGAGGGGCTCTGGAAACACCATATATTTT
CDR3: CASSMRRGSGNTIYF
J: TRBJ1-3
size: NA
V: TRBV19
D: NA

DNA: TGTGCCAGCAGCTTAGCGGGTCAGGGGATAGGCTACGAGCAGTACTTC
CDR3: CASSLAGQGIGYEQYF
J: TRBJ2-7
size: NA
V: TRBV7-2
D: NA

DNA: TGTGCCAGCAGGCTGGCGCAAATAAGCTCCTACGAGCAGTACTTC
CDR3: CASRLAQISSYEQYF
J: TRBJ2-7
size: NA
V: TRBV6-5
D: NA

DNA: TGCGCCAGCCGGGACAGAGGAGGAAACACCATATATTTT
CDR3: CASRDRGGNTIYF
J: TRBJ1-3
size: NA
V: TRBV5-1
D: TRBD1

DNA: TGTGCCAGCAGCTCTGCCACCGGGGAGCTGTTTTTT
CDR3: CASSSATGELFF
J: TRBJ2-2
size: NA
V: TRBV7-9
D: NA

DNA: TGCGCCAGCAGCGGGACACCGAACACTGAAGCTTTCTTT
CDR3: CASSGTPNTEAFF
J: TRBJ1-1
size: NA
V: TRBV10-1
D: NA